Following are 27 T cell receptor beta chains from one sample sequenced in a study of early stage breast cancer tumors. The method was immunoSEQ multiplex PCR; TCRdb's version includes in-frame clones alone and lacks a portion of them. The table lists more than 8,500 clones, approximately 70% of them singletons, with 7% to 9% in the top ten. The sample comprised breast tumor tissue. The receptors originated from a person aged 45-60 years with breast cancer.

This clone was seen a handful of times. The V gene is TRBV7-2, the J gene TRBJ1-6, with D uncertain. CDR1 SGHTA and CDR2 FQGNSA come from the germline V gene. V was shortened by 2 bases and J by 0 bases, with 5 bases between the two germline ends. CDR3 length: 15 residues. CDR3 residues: CASSLRSSYNSPLHF. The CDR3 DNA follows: TGTGCCAGCAGCTTACGCAGCTCCTATAATTCACCCCTCCACTTT.

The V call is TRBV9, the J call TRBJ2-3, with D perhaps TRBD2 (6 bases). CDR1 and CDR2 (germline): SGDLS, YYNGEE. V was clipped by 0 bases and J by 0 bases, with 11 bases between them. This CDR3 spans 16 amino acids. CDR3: CASSVVVAESTDTQYF. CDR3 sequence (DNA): TGTGCCAGCAGCGTAGTGGTAGCGGAGAGCACAGATACGCAGTATTTT.

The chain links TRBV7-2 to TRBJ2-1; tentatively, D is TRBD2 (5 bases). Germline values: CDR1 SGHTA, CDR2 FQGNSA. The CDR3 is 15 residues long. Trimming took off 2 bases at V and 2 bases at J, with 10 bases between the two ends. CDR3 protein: CASSLSPGTYNEQFF. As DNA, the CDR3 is TGTGCCAGCAGCTTAAGTCCGGGGACCTACAATGAGCAGTTCTTC.

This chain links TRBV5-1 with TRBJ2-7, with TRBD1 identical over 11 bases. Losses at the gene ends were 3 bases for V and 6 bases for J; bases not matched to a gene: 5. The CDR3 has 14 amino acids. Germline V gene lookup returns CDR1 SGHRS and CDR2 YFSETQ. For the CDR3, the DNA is TGCGCCAGCAGCTCCGGGACAGGGGGTCTCGAGCAGTACTTC. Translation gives CASSSGTGGLEQYF.

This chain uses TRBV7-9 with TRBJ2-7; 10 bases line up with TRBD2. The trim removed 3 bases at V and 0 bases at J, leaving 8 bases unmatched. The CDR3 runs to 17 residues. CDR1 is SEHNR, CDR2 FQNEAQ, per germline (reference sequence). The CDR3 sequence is CASSFEGLASSSYEQYF. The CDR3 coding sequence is TGTGCCAGCAGCTTTGAGGGACTAGCGTCTAGCTCCTACGAGCAGTACTTC.

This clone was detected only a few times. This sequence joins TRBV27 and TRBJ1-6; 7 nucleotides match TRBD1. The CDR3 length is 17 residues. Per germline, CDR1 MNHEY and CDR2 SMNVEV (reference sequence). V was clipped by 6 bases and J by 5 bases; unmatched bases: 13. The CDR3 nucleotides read TGTGCCAGCAGCAGAAACAGGGGCCCTTCTGATAATTCACCCCTCCACTTT. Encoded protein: CASSRNRGPSDNSPLHF.

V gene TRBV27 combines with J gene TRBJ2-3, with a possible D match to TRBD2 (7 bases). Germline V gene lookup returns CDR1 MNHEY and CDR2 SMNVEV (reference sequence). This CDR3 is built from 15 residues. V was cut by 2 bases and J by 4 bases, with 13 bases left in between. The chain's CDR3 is CASSLEGGRPDTQYF. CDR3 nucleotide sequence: TGTGCCAGCAGTTTAGAGGGGGGGCGCCCAGATACGCAGTATTTT.

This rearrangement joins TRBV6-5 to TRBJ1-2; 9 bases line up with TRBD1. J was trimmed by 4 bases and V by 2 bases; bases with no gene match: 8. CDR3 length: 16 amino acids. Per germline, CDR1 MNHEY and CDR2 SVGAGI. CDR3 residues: CASSYDQQGAAYGYTF. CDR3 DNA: TGTGCCAGCAGTTACGACCAACAGGGGGCGGCCTATGGCTACACCTTC.

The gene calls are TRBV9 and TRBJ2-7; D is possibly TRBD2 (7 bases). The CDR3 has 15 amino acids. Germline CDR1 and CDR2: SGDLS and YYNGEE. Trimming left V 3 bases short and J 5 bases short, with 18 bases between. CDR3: CASSAGGRGGNEQYF. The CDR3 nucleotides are TGTGCCAGCAGCGCCGGTGGCAGGGGAGGGAACGAGCAGTACTTC.

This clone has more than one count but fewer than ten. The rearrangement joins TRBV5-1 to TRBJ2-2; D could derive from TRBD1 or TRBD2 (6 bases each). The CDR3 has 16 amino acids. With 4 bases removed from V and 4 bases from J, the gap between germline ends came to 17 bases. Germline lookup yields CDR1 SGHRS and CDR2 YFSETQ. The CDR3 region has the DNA TGCGCCAGCAGCCTGTCGGGGGCGGTTAGCACCGGGGAGCTGTTTTTT. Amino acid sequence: CASSLSGAVSTGELFF.

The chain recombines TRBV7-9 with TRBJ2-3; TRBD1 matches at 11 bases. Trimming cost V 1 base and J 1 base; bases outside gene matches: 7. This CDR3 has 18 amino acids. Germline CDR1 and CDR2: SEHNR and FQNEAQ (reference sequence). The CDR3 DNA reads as TGTGCCAGCAGCTTAGGGGACAGGGGGGACCTACGCACAGATACGCAGTATTTT. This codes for CASSLGDRGDLRTDTQYF. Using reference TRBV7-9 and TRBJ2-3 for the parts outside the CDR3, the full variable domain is DTGVSQNPRHKITKRGQNVTFRCDPISEHNRLYWYRQTLGQGPEFLTYFQNEAQLEKSRLLSDRFSAERPKGSFSTLEIQRTEQGDSAMYLCASSLGDRGDLRTDTQYFGPGTRLTVL.

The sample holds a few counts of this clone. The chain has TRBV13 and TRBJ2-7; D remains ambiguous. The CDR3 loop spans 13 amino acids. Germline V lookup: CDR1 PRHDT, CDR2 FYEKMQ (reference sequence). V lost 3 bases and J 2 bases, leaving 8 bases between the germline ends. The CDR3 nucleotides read TGTGCCAGCAGCTTGGGGATTACCTACGAGCAGTACTTC. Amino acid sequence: CASSLGITYEQYF.

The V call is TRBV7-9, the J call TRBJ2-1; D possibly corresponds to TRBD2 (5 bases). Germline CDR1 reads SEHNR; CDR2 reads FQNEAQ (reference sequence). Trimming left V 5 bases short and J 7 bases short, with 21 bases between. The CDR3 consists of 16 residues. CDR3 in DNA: TGTGCCAGCAGCCCGTCCGTGACAAGCGGAAGAAATGAGCAGTTCTTC. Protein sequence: CASSPSVTSGRNEQFF.

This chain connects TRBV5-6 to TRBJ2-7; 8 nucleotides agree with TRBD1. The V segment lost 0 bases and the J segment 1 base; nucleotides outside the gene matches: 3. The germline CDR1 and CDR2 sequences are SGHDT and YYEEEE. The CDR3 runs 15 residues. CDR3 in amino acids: CASSLGTGKSYEQYF. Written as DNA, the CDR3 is TGTGCCAGCAGCTTGGGGACAGGGAAATCCTACGAGCAGTACTTC.

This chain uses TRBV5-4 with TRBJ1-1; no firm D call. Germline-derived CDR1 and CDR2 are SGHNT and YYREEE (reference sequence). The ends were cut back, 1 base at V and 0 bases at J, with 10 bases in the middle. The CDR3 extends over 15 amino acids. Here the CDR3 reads CASSLISSLNTEAFF. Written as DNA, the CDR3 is TGTGCCAGCAGCTTGATCAGTAGCTTGAACACTGAAGCTTTCTTT.

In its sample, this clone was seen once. CDR3 sequence: CAISEQDWASYEQYF. Here the CDR3 DNA reads TGTGCCATCAGTGAACAGGACTGGGCCTCCTACGAGCAGTACTTC. The gene calls are TRBV10-3 and TRBJ2-7; D assignment may be TRBD1 or TRBD2 (5 bases each). The CDR3 covers 15 residues. Germline V lookup: CDR1 ENHRY, CDR2 SYGVKD. V was pared by 3 bases and J by 0 bases, with 12 bases between.

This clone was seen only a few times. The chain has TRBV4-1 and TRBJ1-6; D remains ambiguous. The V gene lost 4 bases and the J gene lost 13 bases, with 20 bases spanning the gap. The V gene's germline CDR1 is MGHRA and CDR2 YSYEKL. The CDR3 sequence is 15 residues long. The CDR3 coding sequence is TGCGCCAGCAGCCTTATAGGGCAGGCGACCGGGCCCCTCCACTTT. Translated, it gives CASSLIGQATGPLHF.

The CDR3 region has the DNA TGTGCCACCAGCAGAGATTTACCGGGACAGGTCTCCTACGAGCAGTACTTC. Protein: CATSRDLPGQVSYEQYF. The V gene is TRBV15, the J gene TRBJ2-7; 8 bases line up with TRBD1. Germline V gives CDR1 LNHNV, CDR2 YYDKDF (reference sequence). The trim removed 0 bases at V and 0 bases at J, leaving 7 bases unmatched. This CDR3 is 17 amino acids long.

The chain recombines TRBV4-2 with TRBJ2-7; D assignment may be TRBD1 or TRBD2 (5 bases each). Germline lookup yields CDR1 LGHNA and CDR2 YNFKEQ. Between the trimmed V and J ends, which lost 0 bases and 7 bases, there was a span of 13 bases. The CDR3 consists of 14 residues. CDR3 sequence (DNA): TGTGCCAGCAGCCAAGATGGGGGTTTAAGGGAGCAGTACTTC. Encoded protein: CASSQDGGLREQYF.

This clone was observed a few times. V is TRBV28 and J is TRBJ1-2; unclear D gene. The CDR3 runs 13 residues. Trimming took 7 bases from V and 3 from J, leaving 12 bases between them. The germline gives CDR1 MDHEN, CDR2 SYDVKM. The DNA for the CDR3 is TGTGCCAGCACCGGAGGGCGGGACTATGGCTACACCTTC. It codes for CASTGGRDYGYTF.

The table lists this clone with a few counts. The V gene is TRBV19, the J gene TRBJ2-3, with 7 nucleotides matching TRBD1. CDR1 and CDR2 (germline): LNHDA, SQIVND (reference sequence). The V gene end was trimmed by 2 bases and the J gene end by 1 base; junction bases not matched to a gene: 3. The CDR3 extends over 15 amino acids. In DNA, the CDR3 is TGTGCCAGTAGTATAAGACAGGGAGGCACAGATACGCAGTATTTT. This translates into CASSIRQGGTDTQYF.

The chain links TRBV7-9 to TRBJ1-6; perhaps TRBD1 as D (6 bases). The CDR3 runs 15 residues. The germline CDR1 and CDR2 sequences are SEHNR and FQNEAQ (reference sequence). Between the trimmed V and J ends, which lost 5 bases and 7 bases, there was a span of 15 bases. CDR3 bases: TGTGCCAGCAGCCCGGAGACAGGCGGGAATTCACCCCTCCACTTT. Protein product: CASSPETGGNSPLHF.

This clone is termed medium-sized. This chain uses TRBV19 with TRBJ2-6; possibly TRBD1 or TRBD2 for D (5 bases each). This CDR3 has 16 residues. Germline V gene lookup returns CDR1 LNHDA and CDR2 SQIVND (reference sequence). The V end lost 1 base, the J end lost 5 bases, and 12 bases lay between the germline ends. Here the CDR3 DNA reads TGTGCCAGTAGTATAGGAGGGGTTCTAAGGGCCAACGTCCTGACTTTC. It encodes CASSIGGVLRANVLTF.

The CDR3 DNA reads TGTGCCAGTAGTATCCCCGGGGGGGCGGGAGAGCAGTTCTTC. It codes for CASSIPGGAGEQFF. This chain connects TRBV19 to TRBJ2-1; 8 nucleotides match TRBD2. CDR1 LNHDA and CDR2 SQIVND come from the germline V gene (reference sequence). V shed 3 bases and J 10 bases; nucleotides not matched to a gene: 8. The CDR3 has 14 amino acids.

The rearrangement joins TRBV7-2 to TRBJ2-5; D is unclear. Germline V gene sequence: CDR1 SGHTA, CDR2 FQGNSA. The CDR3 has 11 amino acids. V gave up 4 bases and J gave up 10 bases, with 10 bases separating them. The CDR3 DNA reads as TGTGCCAGCAGCTCCATTAACCTCCAGTACTTC. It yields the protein CASSSINLQYF.

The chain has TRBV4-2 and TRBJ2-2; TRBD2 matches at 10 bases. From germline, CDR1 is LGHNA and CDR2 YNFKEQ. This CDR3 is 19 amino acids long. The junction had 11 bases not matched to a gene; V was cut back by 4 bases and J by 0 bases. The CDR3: CASSRSRLAGVANTGELFF. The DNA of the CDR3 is TGTGCCAGCAGCCGAAGTCGTCTAGCGGGGGTAGCGAACACCGGGGAGCTGTTTTTT.

The chain's CDR3 is CASSLARTSGGDTQYF. The CDR3 DNA sequence: TGTGCCAGCAGCTTGGCCCGGACTAGCGGGGGGGATACGCAGTATTTT. V gene TRBV5-4 combines with J gene TRBJ2-3; 14 bases map to TRBD2. V trimming: 0 bases; J trimming: 6 bases; junction bases outside the gene matches: 3. CDR1 SGHNT and CDR2 YYREEE come from the germline V gene (reference sequence). This CDR3 region has 16 residues.